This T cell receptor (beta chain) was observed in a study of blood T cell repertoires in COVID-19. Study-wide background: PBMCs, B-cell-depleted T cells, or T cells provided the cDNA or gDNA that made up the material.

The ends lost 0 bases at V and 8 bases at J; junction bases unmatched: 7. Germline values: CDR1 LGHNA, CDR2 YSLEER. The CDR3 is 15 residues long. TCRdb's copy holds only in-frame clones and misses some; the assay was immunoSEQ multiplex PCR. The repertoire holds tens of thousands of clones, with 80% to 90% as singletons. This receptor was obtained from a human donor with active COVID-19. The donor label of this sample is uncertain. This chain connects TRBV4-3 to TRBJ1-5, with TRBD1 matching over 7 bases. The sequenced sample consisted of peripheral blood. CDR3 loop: CASSQDQGGGEPQHF. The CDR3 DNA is TGCGCCAGCAGCCAAGATCAGGGGGGAGGAGAGCCCCAGCATTTT.